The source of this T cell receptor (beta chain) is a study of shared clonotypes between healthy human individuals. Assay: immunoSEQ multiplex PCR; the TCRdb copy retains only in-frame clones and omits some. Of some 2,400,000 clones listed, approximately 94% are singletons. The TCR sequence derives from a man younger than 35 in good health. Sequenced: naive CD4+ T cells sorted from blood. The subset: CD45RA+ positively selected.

The CDR3 DNA reads TGTGCCAGTAACTCGGACAGACACACTGAAGCTTTCTTT. As protein: CASNSDRHTEAFF. This chain links TRBV19 with TRBJ1-1; a weak D match, TRBD1 (6 bases). This CDR3 has 13 residues. Germline V gives CDR1 LNHDA, CDR2 SQIVND (reference sequence). V lost 7 bases and J lost 3, with 12 bases in between.